The rows below give T cell receptor beta chains drawn from one sample of a study of CD8+CD57+ T cells in acquired aplastic anemia. TCRdb ran MiXCR on the reads and lists one entry per CDR3 protein. The sample carries 200,000 to 300,000 distinct CDR3 sequences, approximately 82% recorded once. Sequenced sample: sorted CD4+, CD8+, or CD8+CD57+ T cells (not recorded which) from PBMCs. Receptors were obtained from a human donor with aplastic anemia. The CDR3 runs from the conserved cysteine through the conserved F or W. Fields, in order: V gene, CDR3 protein.

v_call: TRBV19
cdr3_aa: CASSMLQGVQPLHF

v_call: TRBV15
cdr3_aa: CATSPRSGLDEQYF

v_call: TRBV7-2
cdr3_aa: CASSDEGIRGQFF

v_call: TRBV15
cdr3_aa: CATSRGQGNTGELFF

v_call: TRBV15
cdr3_aa: CATSTGQKNTGELFF

v_call: TRBV12-3/TRBV12-4
cdr3_aa: CASSPWGFEQYF

v_call: TRBV9
cdr3_aa: CASSVGSDTQHFEHF

v_call: TRBV7-9
cdr3_aa: CASSQQGLAGSNEQFF

v_call: TRBV4-1
cdr3_aa: CASSQEPQGNYGYTF

v_call: TRBV6-5
cdr3_aa: CASSSSGAAHEQYF

v_call: TRBV7-3
cdr3_aa: CASSPGTSREQFF

v_call: TRBV5-1
cdr3_aa: CASSLRTDDMFF

v_call: TRBV7-3
cdr3_aa: CASSYSPGTKETRSPLHF

v_call: TRBV7-2
cdr3_aa: CASSLAGWGYEQYYTF

v_call: TRBV2
cdr3_aa: CASSEEWGATRHETQYF

v_call: TRBV9
cdr3_aa: CASSVYQDPDTQHF

v_call: TRBV20-1
cdr3_aa: CSAPQPDRVGQPQHF

v_call: TRBV7-8
cdr3_aa: CASSDGGNHKQFF

v_call: TRBV7-2
cdr3_aa: CASSSGTGDHTHTQYF

v_call: TRBV7-6
cdr3_aa: CASSSEGVRTDTQFF

v_call: TRBV4-2
cdr3_aa: CASSPIPGGNYGYTF

v_call: TRBV7-9
cdr3_aa: CASSAAGGTGMKYF

v_call: TRBV9
cdr3_aa: CASREGRAGRYTF

v_call: TRBV7-2
cdr3_aa: CASGGAASYEQYFF

v_call: TRBV7-2
cdr3_aa: CASSLVAGINYGYTF

v_call: TRBV7-8
cdr3_aa: CASSLAGGRDPPYHF

v_call: TRBV7-3
cdr3_aa: CASSSAGGSYNEQQFF